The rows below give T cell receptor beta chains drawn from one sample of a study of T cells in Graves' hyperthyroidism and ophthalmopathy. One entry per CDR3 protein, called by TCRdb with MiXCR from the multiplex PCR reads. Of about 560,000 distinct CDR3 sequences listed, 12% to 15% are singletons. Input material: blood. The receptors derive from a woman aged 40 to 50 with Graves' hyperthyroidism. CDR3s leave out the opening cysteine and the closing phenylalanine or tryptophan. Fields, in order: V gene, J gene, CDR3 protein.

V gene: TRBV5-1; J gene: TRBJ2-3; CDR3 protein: ASSPGITSTDTQY
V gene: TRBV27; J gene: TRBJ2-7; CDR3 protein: ASSRGQGTYEQY
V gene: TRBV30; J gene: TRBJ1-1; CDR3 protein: AGTLQGINTEAF
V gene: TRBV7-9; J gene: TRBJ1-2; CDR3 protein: ASSSQQGLIYGYT
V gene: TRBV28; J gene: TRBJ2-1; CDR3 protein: ASSFGGGGAGGLNEQF
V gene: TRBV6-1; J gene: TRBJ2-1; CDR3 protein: ASSTIGTGSYNEQF
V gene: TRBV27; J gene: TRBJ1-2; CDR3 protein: ASSLSRGSLYGYT
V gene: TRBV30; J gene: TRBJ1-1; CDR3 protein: AWSVLGRSMNTEAF
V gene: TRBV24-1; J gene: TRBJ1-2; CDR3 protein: ATSDLSRRHGYT
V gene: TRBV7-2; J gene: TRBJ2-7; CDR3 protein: ASSLSGWSYEQY
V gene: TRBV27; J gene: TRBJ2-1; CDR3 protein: ASSSAARLAGAGYNEQF
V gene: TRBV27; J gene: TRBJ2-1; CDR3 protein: ASRGGESSYNEQF
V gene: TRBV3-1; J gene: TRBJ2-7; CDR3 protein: ASSQDPRWGGGPYEQY
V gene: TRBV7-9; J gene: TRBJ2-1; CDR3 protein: ASSLSGRITHNEQF
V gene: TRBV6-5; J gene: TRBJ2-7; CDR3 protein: ASSFLLEGTYEQY
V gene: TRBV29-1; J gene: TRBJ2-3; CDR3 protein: SADTRTGTDTQY
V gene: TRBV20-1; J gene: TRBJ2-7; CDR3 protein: SALYLSSYEQY
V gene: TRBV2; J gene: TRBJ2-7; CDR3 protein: ASSETGSYYEQY
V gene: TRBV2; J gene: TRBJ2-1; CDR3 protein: ASRMGLAYNEQF
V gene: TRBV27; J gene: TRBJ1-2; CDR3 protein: ASSLLSPGTGMFGYT
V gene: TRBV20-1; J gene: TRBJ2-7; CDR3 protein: SARSQGGAYEQY
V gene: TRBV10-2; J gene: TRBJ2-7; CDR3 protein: ASSESGTVYEQY
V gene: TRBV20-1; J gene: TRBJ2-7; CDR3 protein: SARTGLTSNYEQY
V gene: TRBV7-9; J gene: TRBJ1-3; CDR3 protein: ASSLGGLGSGNTIY
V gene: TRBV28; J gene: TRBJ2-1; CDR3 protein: ASSSAGSPYNEQF
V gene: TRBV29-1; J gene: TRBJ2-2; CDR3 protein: SKLDRAITGELF
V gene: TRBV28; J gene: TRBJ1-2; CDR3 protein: ASSHTTGGLGYT
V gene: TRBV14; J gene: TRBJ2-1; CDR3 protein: ASSPFEVPYSNEQF
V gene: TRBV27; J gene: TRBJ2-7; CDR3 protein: ASSSSSLANYEQY
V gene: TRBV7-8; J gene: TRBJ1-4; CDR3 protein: ASSYQPGQGKEKLF
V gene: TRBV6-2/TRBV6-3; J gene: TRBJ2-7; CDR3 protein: ASSYELYEQY
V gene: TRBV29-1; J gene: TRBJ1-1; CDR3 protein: SAERENTEAF
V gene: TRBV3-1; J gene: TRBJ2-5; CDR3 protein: ASSQDPLRYQETQY
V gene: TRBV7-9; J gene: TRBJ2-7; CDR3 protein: ASSLGKGKTYEQY
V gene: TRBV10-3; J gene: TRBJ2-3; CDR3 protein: AISESGAGDTDTQY
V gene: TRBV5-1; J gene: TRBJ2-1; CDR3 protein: ASSLVAGETYNEQF
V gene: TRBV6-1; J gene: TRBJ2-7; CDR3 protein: ASRRDNQIPYEQY
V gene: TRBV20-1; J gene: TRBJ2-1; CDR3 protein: SAGGYSRSSYNEQF
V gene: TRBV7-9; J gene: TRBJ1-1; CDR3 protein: ASSFTDAMNTEAF
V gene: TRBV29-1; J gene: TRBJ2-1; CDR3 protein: STSAGGNEQF
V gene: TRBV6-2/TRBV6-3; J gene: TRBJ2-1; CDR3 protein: ASSYLGQGVGNEQF
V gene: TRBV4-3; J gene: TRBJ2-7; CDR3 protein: ASSQELALDYYEQY
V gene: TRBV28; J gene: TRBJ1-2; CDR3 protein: ASSLWAGGDYGYT
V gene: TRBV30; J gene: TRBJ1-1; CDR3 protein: AWSVSGITEAF
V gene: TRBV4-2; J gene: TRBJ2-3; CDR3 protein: ASSQDFGGPDTQY
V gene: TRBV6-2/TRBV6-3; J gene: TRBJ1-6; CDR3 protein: AGSYSIVGSSNSPLH
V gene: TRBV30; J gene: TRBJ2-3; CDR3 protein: AWSVRPPSGRTILSTDTQY
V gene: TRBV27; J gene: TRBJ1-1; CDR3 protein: ASSLSTRGSAF
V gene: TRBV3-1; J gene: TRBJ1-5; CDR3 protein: ASGDGDQPQH
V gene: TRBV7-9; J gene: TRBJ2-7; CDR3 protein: ASSLQDRGIEQY
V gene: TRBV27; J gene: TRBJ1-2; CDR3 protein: ASSPSRGGIHGYT
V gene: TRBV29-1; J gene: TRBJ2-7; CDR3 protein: SVLGGTSGSGYEQY
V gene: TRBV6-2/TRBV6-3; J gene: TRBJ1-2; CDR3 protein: ASSYADGTQRTYGYT
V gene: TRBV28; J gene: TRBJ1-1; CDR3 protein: ASGGTPRLNTEAF
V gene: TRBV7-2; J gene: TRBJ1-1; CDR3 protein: ASRLQGWTEAF
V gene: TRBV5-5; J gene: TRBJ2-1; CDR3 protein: ASRREEYNEQF
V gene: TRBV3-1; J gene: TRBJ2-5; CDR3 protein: ASSQELLAAGETQY
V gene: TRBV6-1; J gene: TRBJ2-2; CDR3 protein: ASIPSGRAPGELF
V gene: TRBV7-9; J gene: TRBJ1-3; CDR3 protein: ASSSMLEGPGNTIY
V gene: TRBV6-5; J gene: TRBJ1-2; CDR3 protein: ASSYGAGLGGYT